This passage covers 16 T cell receptor beta chains from one sample sequenced in a study of blood T cell repertoires in COVID-19. TCRdb's copy holds only in-frame clones and misses some; the assay was immunoSEQ multiplex PCR. The sample has about 48,000 clones; 90% are singletons. Sample: peripheral blood. These receptors came from a man between 65 and 85 years old with acute or convalescent COVID-19.

This rearrangement joins TRBV4-1 to TRBJ2-2; D is possibly TRBD2 (5 bases). This CDR3 is 17 amino acids long. Germline CDR1 MGHRA, CDR2 YSYEKL. V lost 4 bases and J 6 bases, leaving 21 bases between the germline ends. The DNA for the CDR3 is TGCGCCAGCAGCCTCGCTACCGGGGTAAGACGTGCCGGGGAGCTGTTTTTT. Translated, it gives CASSLATGVRRAGELFF.

The chain joins TRBV19 to TRBJ2-1, with D possibly matching TRBD1 (6 bases). CDR3 length: 13 amino acids. Germline CDR1 reads LNHDA; CDR2 reads SQIVND (reference sequence). V lost 4 bases to trimming and J lost 4 bases, with 8 bases between them. The CDR3 loop is CASSRGGYNEQFF. The CDR3, as DNA: TGTGCCAGTAGTAGAGGGGGATACAATGAGCAGTTCTTC.

J is TRBJ1-2 and V is TRBV7-2; the match to TRBD1 covers 7 bases. This CDR3 contains 18 residues. Germline assignment: CDR1 SGHTA and CDR2 FQGNSA. V lost 4 bases to trimming and J lost 3 bases; unmatched junction nucleotides: 17. The CDR3 DNA reads TGTGCCAGCAGCTCCACCCGACAGGGCTGGAGGGGTGACTATGGCTACACCTTC. Protein sequence: CASSSTRQGWRGDYGYTF.

The chain recombines TRBV7-3 with TRBJ2-3, with 8 bases identical to TRBD2. The CDR3 covers 14 residues. Per germline, CDR1 SGHTA and CDR2 FQGTGA. Unmatched junction bases numbered 4, after V lost 4 bases and J lost 4 bases. The CDR3 here is CASSWGLESDTQYF. In DNA, the CDR3 is TGTGCCAGCAGCTGGGGACTAGAATCAGATACGCAGTATTTT.

Written as DNA, the CDR3 is TGTGCCAGTAGTTTCGGGCTAGCGGGGGCTAATGAGCAGTTCTTC. It codes for CASSFGLAGANEQFF. The gene calls are TRBV19 and TRBJ2-1, with 10 positions matching TRBD2. This CDR3 has 15 amino acids. Trimming removed 5 bases from V and 7 bases from J; junction bases left unmatched: 8. Germline CDR1 and CDR2: LNHDA and SQIVND (reference sequence).

The chain links TRBV4-1 to TRBJ1-5; D uncertain. The CDR3 is 15 amino acids. Germline CDR1 MGHRA, CDR2 YSYEKL. Trimming stripped 0 bases from V and 5 bases from J, with 11 bases between. CDR3 nucleotides: TGCGCCAGCAGCCAAGATCAAGAGCCATATCAGCCCCAGCATTTT. Translation: CASSQDQEPYQPQHF.

This chain connects TRBV4-3 to TRBJ2-1; 7 bases map to TRBD2. Germline assignment: CDR1 LGHNA and CDR2 YSLEER. The V segment lost 0 bases and the J segment 8 bases; nucleotides outside the gene matches: 19. The CDR3 has 19 amino acids. The CDR3 DNA reads TGCGCCAGCAGCCAAGATTTTCCCAAACTAGCGATAAGAACGGATGAGCAGTTCTTC. This encodes CASSQDFPKLAIRTDEQFF.

The chain employs TRBV5-1 and TRBJ2-3, with 11 bases that match TRBD2. CDR1 and CDR2 from the germline V gene are SGHRS and YFSETQ. V was pared by 3 bases and J by 4 bases, with 10 bases of the junction left unmatched. The CDR3 totals 17 residues. CDR3: CASSSLKLAGDPDTQYF. The CDR3 DNA sequence: TGCGCCAGCAGCTCCCTAAAACTAGCGGGGGACCCAGATACGCAGTATTTT.

This chain connects TRBV12-3 or TRBV12-4 to TRBJ2-7, with TRBD1 matching 7 bases. There are 13 residues in the CDR3. Losses at the gene ends were 8 bases for V and 3 bases for J; bases not matched to a gene: 7. CDR3 region: CASRWTGGYEQYF. CDR3 sequence (DNA): TGTGCCAGCCGATGGACAGGAGGCTACGAGCAGTACTTC.

The chain recombines TRBV24-1 with TRBJ2-1; TRBD1 agrees at 9 bases. CDR1 KGHDR and CDR2 SFDVKD come from the germline V gene. V shed 7 bases, J shed 7 bases, and the junction held 13 bases outside the gene matches. The CDR3 totals 16 residues. Written as DNA, the CDR3 is TGTGCCACCAGCGCCCCCGGGACAGGGTATGAGAATGAGCAGTTCTTC. This gives the protein CATSAPGTGYENEQFF.

The V call is TRBV7-2, the J call TRBJ1-2, with unresolved D. V shed 0 bases and J shed 3 bases, with 5 bases lying between them. This CDR3 is 13 amino acids long. Germline values: CDR1 SGHTA, CDR2 FQGNSA. DNA of the CDR3: TGTGCCAGCAGCTTAGCGGCAGACTATGGCTACACCTTC. This translates into CASSLAADYGYTF.

The J gene is TRBJ1-6, the V gene TRBV9; tentative D call: TRBD1 (5 bases). Looked up from germline, CDR1 is SGDLS and CDR2 is YYNGEE. CDR3 length: 15 amino acids. Deletions cut 0 bases from V and 6 bases from J, with 10 bases between. The CDR3 sequence is CASSVDRLGNSPLHF. Here the CDR3 DNA reads TGTGCCAGCAGCGTAGACAGGCTCGGTAATTCACCCCTCCACTTT.

V and J are TRBV2 and TRBJ1-4; no clear D. This CDR3 is 13 amino acids long. Trimming shortened V by 1 base and J by 6 bases, and 6 bases separated the two germline ends. The V gene's germline CDR1 is SNHLY and CDR2 FYNNEI. The chain's CDR3 is CASSEEGDEKLFF. DNA of the CDR3: TGTGCCAGCAGTGAAGAAGGAGATGAAAAACTGTTTTTT.

V gene TRBV2 combines with J gene TRBJ2-7; D might be TRBD1 (6 bases). CDR3 length: 14 residues. V gave up 4 bases and J gave up 6 bases, with 16 bases separating them. Germline V gives CDR1 SNHLY, CDR2 FYNNEI. In DNA form, the CDR3 reads TGTGCCAGCAGTGCGACACAGGGTCTTAGCGAGCAGTACTTC. This sequence encodes CASSATQGLSEQYF.

The gene calls are TRBV6-2 or TRBV6-3 and TRBJ1-1; the match to TRBD1 covers 7 bases. Trimming at V came to 4 bases and at J to 0 bases, leaving 8 bases not matched to a gene. Germline CDR1 and CDR2: MNHEY and SVGEGT. The CDR3 runs 16 residues. The CDR3 sequence is CASSSLPGTVNTEAFF. The DNA of the CDR3 is TGTGCCAGCAGTTCCCTTCCAGGGACAGTGAACACTGAAGCTTTCTTT.

The chain employs TRBV18 and TRBJ2-1, with 10 bases identical to TRBD2. Germline assignment: CDR1 KGHSH and CDR2 LQKENI. This CDR3 is built from 15 residues. Trimming took 2 bases from V and 5 from J; bases not matched to a gene: 3. The CDR3: CASSPSGGVNNEQFF. DNA of the CDR3: TGTGCCAGCTCACCAAGCGGGGGGGTCAACAATGAGCAGTTCTTC.